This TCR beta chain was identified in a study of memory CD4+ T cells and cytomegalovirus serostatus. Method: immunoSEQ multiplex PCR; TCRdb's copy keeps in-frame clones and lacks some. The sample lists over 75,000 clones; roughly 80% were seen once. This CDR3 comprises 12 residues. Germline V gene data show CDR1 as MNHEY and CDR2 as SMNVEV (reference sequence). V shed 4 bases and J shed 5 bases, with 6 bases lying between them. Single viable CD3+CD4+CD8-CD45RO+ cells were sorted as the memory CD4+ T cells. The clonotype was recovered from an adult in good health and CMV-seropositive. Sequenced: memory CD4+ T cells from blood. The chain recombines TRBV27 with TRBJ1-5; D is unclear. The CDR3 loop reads CASSYIDQPQHF. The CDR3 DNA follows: TGTGCCAGCAGTTACATCGATCAGCCCCAGCATTTT.